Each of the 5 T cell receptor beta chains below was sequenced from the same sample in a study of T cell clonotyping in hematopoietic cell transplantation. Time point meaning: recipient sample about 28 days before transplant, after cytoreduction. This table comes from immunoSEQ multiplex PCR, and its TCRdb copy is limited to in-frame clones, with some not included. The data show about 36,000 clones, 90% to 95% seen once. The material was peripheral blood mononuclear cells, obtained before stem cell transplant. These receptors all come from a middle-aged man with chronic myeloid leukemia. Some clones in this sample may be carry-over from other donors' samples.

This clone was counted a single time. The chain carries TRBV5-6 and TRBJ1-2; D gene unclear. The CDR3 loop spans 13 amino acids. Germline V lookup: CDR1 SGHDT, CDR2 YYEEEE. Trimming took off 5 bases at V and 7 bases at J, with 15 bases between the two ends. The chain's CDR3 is CASRWRGIGGYTF. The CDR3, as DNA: TGTGCCAGCAGGTGGCGGGGTATAGGTGGCTACACCTTC.

The CDR3, as DNA: TGTGCCAGCAGCTCAGGGGGACAGCTGAACACTGAAGCTTTCTTT. As protein: CASSSGGQLNTEAFF. This rearrangement joins TRBV7-2 to TRBJ1-1; 7 bases fit TRBD1. The germline V gene has CDR1 SGHTA and CDR2 FQGNSA. The CDR3 is 15 amino acids. Trimming cost V 4 bases and J 0 bases; bases outside gene matches: 5.

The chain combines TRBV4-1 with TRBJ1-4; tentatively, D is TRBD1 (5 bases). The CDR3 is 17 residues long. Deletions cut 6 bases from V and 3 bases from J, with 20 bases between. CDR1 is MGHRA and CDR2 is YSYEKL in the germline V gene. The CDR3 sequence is CASSLFPRARANEKLFF. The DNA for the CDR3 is TGCGCCAGCAGTCTCTTTCCCAGGGCACGGGCTAATGAAAAACTGTTTTTT.

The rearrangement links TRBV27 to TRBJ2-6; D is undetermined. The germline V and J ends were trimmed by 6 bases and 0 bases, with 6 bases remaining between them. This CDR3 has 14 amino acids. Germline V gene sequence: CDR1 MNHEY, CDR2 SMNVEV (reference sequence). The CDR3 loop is CASRFISGANVLTF. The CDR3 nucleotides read TGTGCCAGCAGATTTATCTCTGGGGCCAACGTCCTGACTTTC.

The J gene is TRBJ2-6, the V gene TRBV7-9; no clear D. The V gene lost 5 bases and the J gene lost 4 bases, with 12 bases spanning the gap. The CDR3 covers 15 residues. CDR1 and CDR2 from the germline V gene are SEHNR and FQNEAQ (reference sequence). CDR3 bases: TGTGCCAGCAGCCGGATAGTGCACGGGGCCAACGTCCTGACTTTC. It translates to CASSRIVHGANVLTF.